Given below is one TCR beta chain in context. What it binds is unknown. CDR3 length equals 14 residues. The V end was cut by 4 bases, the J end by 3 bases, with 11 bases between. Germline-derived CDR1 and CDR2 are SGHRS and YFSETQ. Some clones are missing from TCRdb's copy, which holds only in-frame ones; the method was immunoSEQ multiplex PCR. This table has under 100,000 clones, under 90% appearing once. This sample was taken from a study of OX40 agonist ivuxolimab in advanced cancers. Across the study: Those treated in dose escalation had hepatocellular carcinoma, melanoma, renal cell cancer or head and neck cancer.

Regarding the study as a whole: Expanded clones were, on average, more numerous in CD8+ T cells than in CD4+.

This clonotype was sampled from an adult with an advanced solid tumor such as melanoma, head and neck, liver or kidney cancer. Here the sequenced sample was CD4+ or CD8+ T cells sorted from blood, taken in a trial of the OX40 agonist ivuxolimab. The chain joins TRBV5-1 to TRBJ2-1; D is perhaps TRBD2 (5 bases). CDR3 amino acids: CASSKPAGYNEQFF. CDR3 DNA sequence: TGCGCCAGCAGCAAGCCCGCGGGCTACAATGAGCAGTTCTTC.